The T cell receptor beta chain described here comes from a study of graft-versus-host responses after intestinal transplantation. This CDR3 spans 13 amino acids. Trimming left V 6 bases short and J 0 bases short, with 11 bases between. Looked up from germline, CDR1 is SQVTM and CDR2 is ANQGSEA. Comments on this clone: Its target is not known.

TCRdb's copy holds only in-frame clones and misses some; the assay was immunoSEQ multiplex PCR. Among 40,000 to 60,000 clones listed, approximately 88% were seen once. Specimen: unstimulated CD4+ T cells sorted from spleen or lymph node cells, collected before transplant. The clonotype originates from a human donor who was the organ donor for an intestinal transplant. The chain has TRBV29-1 and TRBJ1-2; D is undetermined. As DNA, the CDR3 is TGCAGCGTCCTAGTTACGGCTAACTATGGCTACACCTTC. As protein: CSVLVTANYGYTF.